This T cell receptor (beta chain) originates from a study of blood T cell repertoires in COVID-19. Background on the study: Acute and convalescent COVID-19 samples came from the United States, Italy and Spain. In each case, the material was cDNA or gDNA derived from T cells, B-cell-depleted T cells, or PBMCs.

The CDR3 runs to 15 residues. Per germline, CDR1 MDHEN and CDR2 SYDVKM. The ends were cut back, 1 base at V and 4 bases at J, with 12 bases in the middle. In the original workflow: Reference gene primer amplification gave estimated nucleated cell counts. TCRdb's table, derived via immunoSEQ multiplex PCR, lists solely in-frame clones and lacks some. The V and J calls and clone size were taken over from that table, and D and trimming were inferred from the DNA. This table has over 95,000 clones, roughly 90% appearing once. The TCR was taken from a human donor with acute or convalescent COVID-19. The donor label of this sample is uncertain. The V call is TRBV28, the J call TRBJ2-3, with D perhaps matching TRBD2 (5 bases). The source material was peripheral blood. CDR3 in amino acids: CASSLFGLRADTQYF. CDR3 coding DNA: TGTGCCAGCAGTTTATTCGGTTTGAGGGCAGATACGCAGTATTTT.